The 12 T cell receptor beta chains presented below share a single source sample, sequenced in a study of blood T cell repertoires in COVID-19. Some clones are missing from TCRdb's copy, which holds only in-frame ones; the method was immunoSEQ multiplex PCR. The sample includes approximately 130,000 clones, 84% of them seen just once. Sequencing input: peripheral blood. Receptors were obtained from a human donor in a cohort sampled during active COVID-19.

The gene calls are TRBV6-5 and TRBJ1-2; 7 bases fit TRBD1. The length of the CDR3 is 16 residues. Trimming took 2 bases from V and 0 from J; bases not matched to a gene: 6. CDR1 is MNHEY, CDR2 SVGAGI, per germline. CDR3: CASSYRTGPTNYGYTF. The CDR3 DNA follows: TGTGCCAGCAGTTACCGGACAGGACCAACTAACTATGGCTACACCTTC.

This clone was picked up a small number of times. The chain joins TRBV9 to TRBJ2-2; TRBD1 agrees at 12 bases. The junction had 3 bases not matched to a gene; V was cut back by 5 bases and J by 4 bases. This CDR3 spans 15 amino acids. The germline gives CDR1 SGDLS, CDR2 YYNGEE. The DNA for the CDR3 is TGTGCCAGCAGTCGGGACAGGGGGCCCACCGGGGAGCTGTTTTTT. As protein: CASSRDRGPTGELFF. Drawing the rest from reference TRBV9 and TRBJ2-2, the complete variable domain is DSGVTQTPKHLITATGQRVTLRCSPRSGDLSVYWYQQSLDQGLQFLIQYYNGEERAKGNILERFSAQQFPDLHSELNLSSLELGDSALYFCASSRDRGPTGELFFGEGSRLTVL.

The V gene is TRBV3-1 (or the pseudogene TRBV3-2), the J gene TRBJ2-4, with a weak D call TRBD1 (5 bases). Germline V gene lookup returns CDR1 LGHDT and CDR2 YNNKEL (reference sequence). The CDR3 is 16 amino acids. Trimming shortened V by 1 base and J by 2 bases, and 12 bases separated the two germline ends. This CDR3 is CASSQGAGRPKNIQYF. The CDR3 DNA reads TGTGCCAGCAGCCAAGGAGCAGGGCGTCCCAAAAACATTCAGTACTTC.

This clone was counted a single time. The chain joins TRBV7-9 to TRBJ2-1, with a possible D match to TRBD2 (5 bases). V was shortened by 10 bases and J by 12 bases, with 13 bases between the two germline ends. The CDR3 sequence is 10 residues long. CDR1 SEHNR and CDR2 FQNEAQ come from the germline V gene (reference sequence). CDR3 in DNA: TGTGCCAACGAAGAGGGTTGGCAGTTCTTC. It codes for CANEEGWQFF. The full variable domain, rest sourced from reference TRBV7-9 and TRBJ2-1, is DTGVSQNPRHKITKRGQNVTFRCDPISEHNRLYWYRQTLGQGPEFLTYFQNEAQLEKSRLLSDRFSAERPKGSFSTLEIQRTEQGDSAMYLCANEEGWQFFGPGTRLTVL.

The V call is TRBV3-1 (or the pseudogene TRBV3-2), the J call TRBJ1-2; a possible D gene is TRBD1 (6 bases). Germline V lookup: CDR1 LGHDT, CDR2 YNNKEL (reference sequence). The V end was cut by 3 bases, the J end by 2 bases, with 7 bases between. This CDR3 is 13 amino acids long. CDR3 DNA sequence: TGTGCCAGCAGCCACGGACAGAACTATGGCTACACCTTC. This sequence encodes CASSHGQNYGYTF.

The chain links TRBV19 to TRBJ2-6, with TRBD1 matching 10 bases. Germline CDR1 is LNHDA and CDR2 is SQIVND (reference sequence). This CDR3 has 17 residues. V gave up 4 bases and J gave up 1 base; unmatched junction bases: 4. The CDR3 reads CASSTRTGGSGANVLTF. In DNA form, the CDR3 reads TGTGCCAGTAGTACCAGGACAGGGGGATCTGGGGCCAACGTCCTGACTTTC.

This chain connects TRBV11-2 to TRBJ2-7; the match to TRBD2 covers 11 bases. V shed 4 bases and J 11 bases; nucleotides not matched to a gene: 10. Germline loops: CDR1 SGHAT, CDR2 FQNNGV. The CDR3 is 14 amino acids. CDR3 sequence: CASSSAVVAGGEYF. For the CDR3, the DNA is TGTGCCAGCAGCTCCGCGGTGGTAGCGGGGGGGGAGTACTTC.

This chain connects TRBV9 to TRBJ2-2; D is ambiguous. The germline V and J ends were trimmed by 4 bases and 2 bases, with 12 bases remaining between them. Germline values: CDR1 SGDLS, CDR2 YYNGEE. This CDR3 contains 15 residues. CDR3 DNA sequence: TGTGCCAGCAGCCCGGTTTCTGTCAACACCGGGGAGCTGTTTTTT. Protein sequence: CASSPVSVNTGELFF.

The V gene is TRBV12-3 or TRBV12-4, the J gene TRBJ1-1, with 8 bases identical to TRBD1. The CDR3 is 13 residues long. The trim removed 5 bases at V and 4 bases at J, leaving 3 bases unmatched. In DNA, the CDR3 is TGTGCCAGCAGTAGACAGGGGTTCACTGAAGCTTTCTTT. Its translation is CASSRQGFTEAFF.

A few counts support this clone. CDR3 coding DNA: TGTGCCAGCAGCTCCCGCCGGGGCTACGAGCAGTACTTC. Its translation is CASSSRRGYEQYF. The chain couples TRBV7-2 to TRBJ2-7; D possibly corresponds to TRBD2 (5 bases). V was trimmed by 4 bases and J by 3 bases, leaving 10 bases between them. This CDR3 spans 13 amino acids. Germline V gene data show CDR1 as SGHTA and CDR2 as FQGNSA.

This chain joins TRBV29-1 and TRBJ2-5; 11 nucleotides align to TRBD2. CDR3 length: 18 residues. Germline CDR1 and CDR2: SQVTM and ANQGSEA. J gave up 1 base and V 0 bases, and 10 bases lay outside the gene matches. The CDR3 spells CSVEDRPLAGGLQETQYF. The CDR3 DNA sequence: TGCAGCGTTGAAGATCGGCCTCTAGCGGGGGGCCTCCAAGAGACCCAGTACTTC.

The CDR3, as DNA: TGTGCCAGCAGTGAATTCACCTACGAGCAGTACTTC. Its translation is CASSEFTYEQYF. This chain connects TRBV6-1 to TRBJ2-7; the D is unclear. CDR1 is MNHNS, CDR2 SASEGT, per germline. The CDR3 runs 12 residues. Trimming cost V 2 bases and J 2 bases, with 4 bases left between them.